This T cell receptor (beta chain) was sequenced for a study of cytomegalovirus exposure and HLA in healthy donors. Points from the study as a whole: A list of roughly 160 TCR beta chains associated with cytomegalovirus was given.

This CDR3 is built from 14 residues. Looked up from germline, CDR1 is SQVTM and CDR2 is ANQGSEA. Trimming took 4 bases from V and 2 from J, leaving 12 bases between them. PCR amplification relied on 60 Vbeta primers (plus 13 Jbeta primers). Produced via immunoSEQ multiplex PCR; TCRdb's table is partial and in-frame only. The table shows under 75,000 clones, with 86% occurring only once. As for this clone: What it binds is not known.

The sequence was obtained from a woman in her 30s in good health and CMV-seronegative. Sequencing was done on a sample of PBMCs. The V gene is TRBV29-1, the J gene TRBJ1-5; no clear D. The CDR3 nucleotides are TGCAGCGTTGCTGGTGGGAGAGGCAATCAGCCCCAGCATTTT. This codes for CSVAGGRGNQPQHF. Supplemented by reference TRBV29-1 and TRBJ1-5, the full variable domain reads SAVISQKPSRDICQRGTSLTIQCQVDSQVTMMFWYRQQPGQSLTLIATANQGSEATYESGFVIDKFPISRPNLTFSTLTVSNMSPEDSSIYLCSVAGGRGNQPQHFGDGTRLSIL.